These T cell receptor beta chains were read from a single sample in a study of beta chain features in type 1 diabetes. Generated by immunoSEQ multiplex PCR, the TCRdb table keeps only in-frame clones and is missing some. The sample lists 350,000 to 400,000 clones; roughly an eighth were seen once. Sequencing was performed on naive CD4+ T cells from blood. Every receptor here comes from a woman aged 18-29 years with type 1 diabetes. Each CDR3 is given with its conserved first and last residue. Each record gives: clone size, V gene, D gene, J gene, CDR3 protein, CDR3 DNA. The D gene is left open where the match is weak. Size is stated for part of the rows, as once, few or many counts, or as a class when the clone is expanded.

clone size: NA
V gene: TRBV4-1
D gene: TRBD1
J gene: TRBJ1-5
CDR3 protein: CASSQDRQGWQPQHF
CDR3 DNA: TGCGCCAGCAGCCAAGATAGACAGGGATGGCAGCCCCAGCATTTT

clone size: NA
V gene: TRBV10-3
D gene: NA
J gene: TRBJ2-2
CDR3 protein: CASREPAGELFF
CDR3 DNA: TGTGCCTCCCGGGAGCCGGCCGGGGAGCTGTTTTTT

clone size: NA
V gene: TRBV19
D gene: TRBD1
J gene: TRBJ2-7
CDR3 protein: CASSSPGQGSYEQYF
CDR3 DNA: TGTGCCAGTAGCTCACCGGGACAGGGATCCTACGAGCAGTACTTC

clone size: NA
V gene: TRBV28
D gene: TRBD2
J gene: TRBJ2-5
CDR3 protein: CASTPGGRRQETQYF
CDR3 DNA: TGTGCCAGCACTCCTGGCGGGAGGCGCCAAGAGACCCAGTACTTC

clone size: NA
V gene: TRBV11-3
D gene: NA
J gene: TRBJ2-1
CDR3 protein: CASSLAGTRTYNEQFF
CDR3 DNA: TGTGCCAGCAGCTTAGCCGGGACTCGCACGTACAATGAGCAGTTCTTC

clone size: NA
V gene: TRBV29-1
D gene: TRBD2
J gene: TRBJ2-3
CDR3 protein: CSGRLAGADTQYF
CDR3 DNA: TGCAGCGGCAGACTAGCGGGTGCAGATACGCAGTATTTT

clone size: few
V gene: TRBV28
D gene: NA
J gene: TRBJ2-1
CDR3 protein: CASSQSGLYNEQFF
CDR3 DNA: TGTGCCAGCAGTCAATCCGGACTCTACAATGAGCAGTTCTTC

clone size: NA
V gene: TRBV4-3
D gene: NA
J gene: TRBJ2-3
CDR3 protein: CASSQDGLFLSSSTDTQYF
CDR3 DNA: TGCGCCAGCAGCCAGGATGGGCTTTTCCTCTCTTCTAGCACAGATACGCAGTATTTT

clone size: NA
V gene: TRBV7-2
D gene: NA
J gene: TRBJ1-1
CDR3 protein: CASSYRQHMNTEAFF
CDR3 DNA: TGTGCCAGCAGCTACCGACAGCACATGAACACTGAAGCTTTCTTT

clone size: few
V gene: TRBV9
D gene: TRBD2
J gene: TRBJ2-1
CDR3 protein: CASSVGLAGYNEQFF
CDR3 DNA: TGTGCCAGCAGCGTGGGACTAGCGGGCTACAATGAGCAGTTCTTC

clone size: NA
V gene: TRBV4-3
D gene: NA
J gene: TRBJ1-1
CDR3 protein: CASSHQGLRNTEAFF
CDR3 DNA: TGCGCCAGCAGCCATCAGGGGCTAAGGAACACTGAAGCTTTCTTT

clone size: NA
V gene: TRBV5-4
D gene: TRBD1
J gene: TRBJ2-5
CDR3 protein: CASTLLGQQETQYF
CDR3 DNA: TGTGCCAGCACCCTCTTGGGACAGCAAGAGACCCAGTACTTC

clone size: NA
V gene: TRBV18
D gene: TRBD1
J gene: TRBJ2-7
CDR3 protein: CASSPGTGHEQYF
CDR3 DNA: TGTGCCAGCTCACCAGGGACAGGCCACGAGCAGTACTTC

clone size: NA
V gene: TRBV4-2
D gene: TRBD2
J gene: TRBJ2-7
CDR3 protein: CASSLGAGGDHEQYF
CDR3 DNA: TGTGCCAGCAGCCTCGGGGCGGGGGGCGACCACGAGCAGTACTTC

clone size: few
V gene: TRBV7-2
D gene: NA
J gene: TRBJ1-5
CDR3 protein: CASSLGAGNQPQHF
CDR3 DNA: TGTGCCAGCAGCTTAGGGGCAGGCAATCAGCCCCAGCATTTT

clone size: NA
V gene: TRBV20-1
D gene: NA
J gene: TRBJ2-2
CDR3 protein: CSAQGTGELFF
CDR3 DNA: TGCAGTGCTCAGGGAACCGGGGAGCTGTTTTTT

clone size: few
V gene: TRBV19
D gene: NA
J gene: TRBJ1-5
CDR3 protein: CASSTTGKGQPQHF
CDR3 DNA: TGTGCCAGTAGCACTACAGGGAAGGGTCAGCCCCAGCATTTT

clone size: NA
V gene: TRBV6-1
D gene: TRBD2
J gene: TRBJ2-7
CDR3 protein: CASSALGAGSSYEQYF
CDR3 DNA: TGTGCCAGCAGTGCCCTCGGAGCGGGGAGCTCCTACGAGCAGTACTTC

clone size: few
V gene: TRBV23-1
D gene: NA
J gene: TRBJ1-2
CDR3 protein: CASSHKGYTF
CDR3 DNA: TGCGCCAGCAGTCATAAAGGCTACACCTTC

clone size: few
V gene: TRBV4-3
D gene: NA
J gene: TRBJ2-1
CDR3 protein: CASSQDGRGYNEQFF
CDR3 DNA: TGCGCCAGCAGCCAAGACGGACGGGGCTACAATGAGCAGTTCTTC

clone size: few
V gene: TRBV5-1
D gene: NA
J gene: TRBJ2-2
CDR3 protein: CASSIGHLQTGELFF
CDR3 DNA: TGCGCCAGCAGTATCGGACACCTACAGACCGGGGAGCTGTTTTTT

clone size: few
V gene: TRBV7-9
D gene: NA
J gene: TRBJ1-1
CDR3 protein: CASSVEGDTEAFF
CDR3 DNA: TGTGCCAGCAGCGTCGAAGGGGACACTGAAGCTTTCTTT

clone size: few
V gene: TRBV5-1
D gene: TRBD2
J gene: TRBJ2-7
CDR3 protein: CASSSSGESSYEQYF
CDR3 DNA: TGCGCCAGCAGTTCTAGCGGGGAAAGCTCCTACGAGCAGTACTTC

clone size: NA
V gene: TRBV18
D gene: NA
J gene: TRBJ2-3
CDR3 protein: CASSPPSNADTQYF
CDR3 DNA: TGTGCCAGCTCACCACCGAGCAACGCAGATACGCAGTATTTT

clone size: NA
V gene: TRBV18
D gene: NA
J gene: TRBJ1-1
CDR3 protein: CASSPPSGWITEAFF
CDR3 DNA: TGTGCCAGCTCACCACCTTCGGGGTGGATCACTGAAGCTTTCTTT

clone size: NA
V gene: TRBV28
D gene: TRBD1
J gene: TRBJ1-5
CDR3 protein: CATRDGQGPYQPQHF
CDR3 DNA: TGTGCCACCAGAGACGGACAGGGTCCTTATCAGCCCCAGCATTTT

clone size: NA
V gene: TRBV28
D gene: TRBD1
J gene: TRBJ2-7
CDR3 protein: CASRGSGQGTYEQYF
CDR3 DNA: TGTGCCAGCAGGGGTTCGGGACAGGGGACCTACGAGCAGTACTTC

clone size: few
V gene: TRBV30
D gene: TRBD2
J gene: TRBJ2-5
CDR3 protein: CAWSPGWGGETQYF
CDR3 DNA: TGTGCCTGGAGTCCCGGTTGGGGGGGAGAGACCCAGTACTTC

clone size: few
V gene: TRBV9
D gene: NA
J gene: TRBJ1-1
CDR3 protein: CASSVVTMNTEAFF
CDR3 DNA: TGTGCCAGCAGCGTAGTCACAATGAACACTGAAGCTTTCTTT

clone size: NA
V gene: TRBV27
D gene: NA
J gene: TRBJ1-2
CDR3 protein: CASRPGAPYGYTF
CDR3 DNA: TGTGCCAGCAGGCCGGGAGCCCCGTATGGCTACACCTTC

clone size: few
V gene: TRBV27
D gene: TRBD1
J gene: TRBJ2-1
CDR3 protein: CASSPQGDNEQFF
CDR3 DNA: TGTGCCAGCAGCCCACAGGGGGACAATGAGCAGTTCTTC

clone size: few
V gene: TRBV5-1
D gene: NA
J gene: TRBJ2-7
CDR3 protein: CASSVRQSSYEQYF
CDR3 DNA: TGCGCCAGCAGCGTAAGACAGAGCTCCTACGAGCAGTACTTC

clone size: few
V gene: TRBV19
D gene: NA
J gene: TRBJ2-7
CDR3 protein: CASSIQGTSRYEQYF
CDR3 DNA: TGTGCCAGTAGTATACAGGGGACGTCCCGATACGAGCAGTACTTC

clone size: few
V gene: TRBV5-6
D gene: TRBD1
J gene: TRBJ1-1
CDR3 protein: CASTRQGITEAFF
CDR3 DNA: TGTGCCAGCACCAGACAGGGGATCACTGAAGCTTTCTTT

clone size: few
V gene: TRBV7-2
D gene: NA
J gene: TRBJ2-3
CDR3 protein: CASSPGADTQYF
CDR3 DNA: TGTGCCAGCAGCCCGGGGGCAGATACGCAGTATTTT

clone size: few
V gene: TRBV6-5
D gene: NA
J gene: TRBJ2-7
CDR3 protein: CASSYSRGSSEQYF
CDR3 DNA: TGTGCCAGCAGTTACTCTAGGGGTTCCAGCGAGCAGTACTTC

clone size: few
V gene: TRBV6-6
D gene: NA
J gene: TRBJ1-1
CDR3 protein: CASSLIGDTEAFF
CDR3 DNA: TGTGCCAGCAGTTTGATAGGGGACACTGAAGCTTTCTTT

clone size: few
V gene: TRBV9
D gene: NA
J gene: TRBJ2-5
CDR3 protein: CASSPQSETQYF
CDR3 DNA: TGTGCCAGCAGCCCCCAATCCGAGACCCAGTACTTC

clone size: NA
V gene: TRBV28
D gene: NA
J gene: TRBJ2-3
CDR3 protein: CASWGRNTDTQYF
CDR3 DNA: TGTGCCAGTTGGGGGCGAAACACAGATACGCAGTATTTT

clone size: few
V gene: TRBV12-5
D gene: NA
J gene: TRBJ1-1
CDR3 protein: CASGLSAGWDTEAFF
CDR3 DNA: TGTGCTAGTGGTTTGTCGGCAGGCTGGGACACTGAAGCTTTCTTT

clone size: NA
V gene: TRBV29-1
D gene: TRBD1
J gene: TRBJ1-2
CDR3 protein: CSVVQDRVYYGYTF
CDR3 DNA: TGCAGCGTTGTGCAGGACAGGGTGTACTATGGCTACACCTTC

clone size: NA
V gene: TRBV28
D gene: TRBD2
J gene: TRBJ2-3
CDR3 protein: CASRLRARETDTQYF
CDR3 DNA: TGTGCCAGCAGGCTCCGGGCGCGGGAGACAGATACGCAGTATTTT